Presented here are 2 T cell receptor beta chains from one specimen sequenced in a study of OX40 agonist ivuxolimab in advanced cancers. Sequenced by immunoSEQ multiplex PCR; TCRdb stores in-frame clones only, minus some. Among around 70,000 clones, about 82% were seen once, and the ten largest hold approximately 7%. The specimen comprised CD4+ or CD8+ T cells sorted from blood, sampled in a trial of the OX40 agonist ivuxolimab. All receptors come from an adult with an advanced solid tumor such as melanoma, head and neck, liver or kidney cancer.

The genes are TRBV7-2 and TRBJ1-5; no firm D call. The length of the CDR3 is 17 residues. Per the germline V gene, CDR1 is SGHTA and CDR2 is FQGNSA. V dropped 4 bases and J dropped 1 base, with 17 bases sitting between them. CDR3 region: CASSSFPRAVSNQPQHF. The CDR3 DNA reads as TGTGCCAGCAGCTCCTTCCCCCGAGCAGTCAGCAATCAGCCCCAGCATTTT.

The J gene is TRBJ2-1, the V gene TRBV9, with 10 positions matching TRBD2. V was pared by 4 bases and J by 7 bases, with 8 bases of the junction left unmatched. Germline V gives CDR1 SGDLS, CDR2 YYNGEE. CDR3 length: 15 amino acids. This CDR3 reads CASSLRSGGVNEQFF. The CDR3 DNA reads TGTGCCAGCAGCTTAAGAAGCGGGGGGGTAAATGAGCAGTTCTTC.